Each of the 11 T cell receptor beta chains below was sequenced from the same sample in a study of T-cell memory formation after mild COVID-19. TCRdb recomputed calls from the 5' RACE reads with MiXCR, one row per CDR3 protein. Of around 420,000 distinct CDR3 sequences in the sample, 20% to 25% are singletons; the top ten hold 8.5% to 10%. Sequencing input: PBMCs or a T cell subset sorted from them (not recorded which). Every receptor here comes from an adult woman who had mild COVID-19 (a few samples of this study predate the infection). Cell type and time point are not known.

This clonotype was recorded many times. The V gene is TRBV29-1, the J gene TRBJ1-1; unclear D gene. Looked up from germline, CDR1 is SQVTM and CDR2 is ANQGSEA. The length of the CDR3 is 14 residues. V was clipped by 7 bases and J by 1 base, with 16 bases between them. CDR3 protein: CSGSSALGNTEAFF. For the CDR3, the DNA is TGCAGCGGGTCGTCTGCATTGGGGAACACTGAAGCTTTCTTT. Full variable domain (missing parts from reference TRBV29-1 and TRBJ1-1): SAVISQKPSRDICQRGTSLTIQCQVDSQVTMMFWYRQQPGQSLTLIATANQGSEATYESGFVIDKFPISRPNLTFSTLTVSNMSPEDSSIYLCSGSSALGNTEAFFGQGTRLTVV.

The V and J genes are TRBV10-3 and TRBJ1-5, with D possibly TRBD1 on 5 matching bases. This CDR3 has 14 amino acids. Germline CDR1 ENHRY, CDR2 SYGVKD. V was cut by 4 bases and J by 4 bases, with 11 bases left in between. CDR3 residues: CAISVSDRNQPQHF. CDR3 nucleotides: TGTGCCATCAGTGTTTCCGACAGAAATCAGCCCCAGCATTTT.

The J gene is TRBJ2-3, the V gene TRBV10-3; TRBD1 agrees at 11 bases. The CDR3 is 15 amino acids. Per the germline V gene, CDR1 is ENHRY and CDR2 is SYGVKD. The CDR3 region is CSSEGQGARGDTQYF. CDR3 nucleotide sequence: TGTTCATCGGAAGGACAGGGGGCCAGGGGAGATACGCAGTATTTT.

The chain couples TRBV20-1 to TRBJ2-1, with TRBD2 identical over 14 bases. Germline V gene data show CDR1 as DFQATT and CDR2 as SNEGSKA (reference sequence). The CDR3 contains 16 residues. Trimming at V came to 5 bases and at J to 0 bases, leaving 3 bases not matched to a gene. As DNA, the CDR3 is TGCAGTGCTGTAGGGACTAGCGGGAGCTCCTACAATGAGCAGTTCTTC. Its protein product is CSAVGTSGSSYNEQFF.

This clonotype showed up just a few times. The genes are TRBV5-6 and TRBJ1-1; weak D call: TRBD1 (6 bases). With 0 bases removed from V and 3 bases from J, the gap between germline ends came to 18 bases. The germline V gene encodes CDR1 SGHDT and CDR2 YYEEEE. CDR3 length equals 17 residues. CDR3: CASSLVQGRVEDTEAFF. The DNA of the CDR3 is TGTGCCAGCAGCTTGGTGCAGGGGCGCGTCGAGGACACTGAAGCTTTCTTT.

There are a few counts of this clonotype. The V call is TRBV5-6, the J call TRBJ2-5; 11 bases map to TRBD1. The CDR3 spans 16 residues. The V segment lost 2 bases and the J segment 7 bases; nucleotides outside the gene matches: 10. Germline V CDR1 and CDR2: SGHDT, YYEEEE. The CDR3 sequence: CASSLTGQGGRGTQYF. The DNA for the CDR3 is TGTGCCAGCAGCTTAACGGGACAGGGGGGCCGAGGGACCCAGTACTTC.

In its sample, this clonotype was seen a few times. For the CDR3, the DNA is TGTGCCAGCAGCTTGGGCGGGAGGCCCGCTTATAATGAGCAGTTCTTC. Translation: CASSLGGRPAYNEQFF. The chain combines TRBV7-6 with TRBJ2-1, with TRBD2 matching over 8 bases. The CDR3 length is 16 residues. Germline CDR1 is SGHVS and CDR2 is FNYEAQ. V lost 3 bases to trimming and J lost 7 bases; unmatched junction nucleotides: 11.

In its sample, this clonotype was seen a few times. The V gene is TRBV6-5, the J gene TRBJ1-4; maybe TRBD1 (6 bases). V was trimmed by 8 bases and J by 8 bases, leaving 24 bases between them. Germline loops: CDR1 MNHEY, CDR2 SVGAGI. The CDR3 loop spans 16 amino acids. The CDR3: CASGGSTGLLREKLFF. The CDR3 DNA is TGTGCCAGCGGAGGATCAACAGGGCTCCTTAGAGAAAAACTGTTTTTT.

Only a few counts were recorded for this clonotype. The chain carries TRBV7-9 and TRBJ2-5, with 7 nucleotides matching TRBD2. J lost 6 bases, V lost 5 bases, and 9 bases had no gene match. Germline values: CDR1 SEHNR, CDR2 FQNEAQ (reference sequence). CDR3 length equals 14 residues. The CDR3 is CASSPLGRAKTQYF. CDR3 nucleotide sequence: TGTGCCAGCAGCCCCCTGGGGAGGGCGAAGACCCAGTACTTC.

This clonotype was counted only a few times. The genes are TRBV29-1 and TRBJ1-2; unclear D gene. The CDR3 has 17 residues. Trimming pared 6 bases from V and 2 bases from J, leaving 25 bases between. Germline CDR1 is SQVTM and CDR2 is ANQGSEA. This chain's CDR3 is CSVVGSDPGPKNYGYTF. The CDR3 nucleotides are TGCAGCGTCGTTGGTTCCGACCCAGGCCCCAAAAACTATGGCTACACCTTC.

This clonotype was recorded many times. This sequence joins TRBV7-9 and TRBJ2-1; D not resolved. V lost 5 bases and J lost 1, with 9 bases in between. The CDR3 is made up of 14 amino acids. The V gene's germline CDR1 is SEHNR and CDR2 FQNEAQ (reference sequence). CDR3 amino acids: CASSADLSYNEQFF. The CDR3, as DNA: TGTGCCAGCAGCGCTGACTTGTCCTACAATGAGCAGTTCTTC. The whole variable domain, filled in from reference TRBV7-9 and TRBJ2-1, reads DTGVSQNPRHKITKRGQNVTFRCDPISEHNRLYWYRQTLGQGPEFLTYFQNEAQLEKSRLLSDRFSAERPKGSFSTLEIQRTEQGDSAMYLCASSADLSYNEQFFGPGTRLTVL.